This TCR beta chain was observed in a study of T cells in localized non-small cell lung cancer. Assay used: immunoSEQ multiplex PCR; TCRdb lists only in-frame clones, some missing. The sample comprises about 1,700 clones, about 20% of which are singletons, and more than 20% rests with the top ten. From germline, CDR1 is SGHNT and CDR2 YENEEA. The V gene lost 0 bases and the J gene lost 0 bases, with 5 bases spanning the gap. The CDR3 totals 14 residues. This clone is judged medium-sized (0.01 to 0.1%). This sample comprised normal lung tissue next to the tumor, obtained before any cancer treatment. This clonotype was sampled from a man aged 40 to 70 with stage I lung adenocarcinoma. The rearrangement joins TRBV11-3 to TRBJ1-1; no definite D call. DNA of the CDR3: TGTGCCAGCAGCTTAGACAGGCTGAACACTGAAGCTTTCTTT. It yields the protein CASSLDRLNTEAFF.